The next 7 T cell receptor beta chains were all read from a single sample in a study of human T cells and chemical hapten exposure. The time point: patch test 1, 2 weeks after DPC sensitization. Stated treatment: therapeutic diphenylcyclopropenone sensitization with weekly scalp DPC. TCRdb passed the RACE reads through MiXCR, listing each CDR3 protein once. The sample consists of just under 350,000 distinct CDR3 sequences, around 7% of them appearing once. The material sequenced was whole blood, taken in connection with sensitization to the hapten diphenylcyclopropenone (DPC). The receptors come from a young woman with alopecia areata. Some clones in this sample may be carry-over from other donors' samples.

A few counts support this clonotype. The chain combines TRBV29-1 with TRBJ2-2; D call uncertain. Trimming cost V 4 bases and J 5 bases, with 11 bases left between them. This CDR3 comprises 13 residues. CDR1 is SQVTM, CDR2 ANQGSEA, per germline. The DNA of the CDR3 is TGCAGCGTTGGGACCCGGATGACCGGGGAGCTGTTTTTT. This codes for CSVGTRMTGELFF.

The table lists this clonotype with many counts. J is TRBJ1-5 and V is TRBV3-1, with D uncertain. Trimming took 3 bases from V and 4 from J, leaving 4 bases between them. Germline values: CDR1 LGHDT, CDR2 YNNKEL (reference sequence). This CDR3 has 12 amino acids. CDR3 nucleotides: TGTGCCAGCAGCCAGAATAATCAGCCCCAGCATTTT. It codes for CASSQNNQPQHF.

Ten or more counts support this clonotype. As DNA, the CDR3 is TGCGCCAGCAGCCAAGGCGGGATGAACACCGGGGAGCTGTTTTTT. Translating it yields CASSQGGMNTGELFF. This chain connects TRBV4-3 to TRBJ2-2; weak D call: TRBD2 (6 bases). Trimming pared 1 base from V and 1 base from J, leaving 7 bases between. The CDR3 contains 15 residues. Germline V gives CDR1 LGHNA, CDR2 YSLEER.

The sample holds many counts of this clonotype. This chain joins TRBV28 and TRBJ1-5; 7 nucleotides align to TRBD1. J lost 7 bases, V lost 2 bases, and 5 bases had no gene match. From germline, CDR1 is MDHEN and CDR2 SYDVKM. The CDR3 spans 14 residues. The CDR3 region has the DNA TGTGCCAGCAGTTTAATACAGGGGTTGCAGCCCCAGCATTTT. Protein: CASSLIQGLQPQHF.

In the case of this clonotype: A much larger clone lies one base from this, so it may be a read error. J is TRBJ2-3 and V is TRBV24-1; 9 nucleotides line up with TRBD1. CDR1 and CDR2 (germline): KGHDR, SFDVKD. This CDR3 is built from 15 residues. The CDR3 bases are TGTGCCGCCAGTGATACAGGGGGCTCGAGGGATACGCAGTATTTT. Its translation: CAASDTGGSRDTQYF.

This chain links TRBV6-5 with TRBJ1-2, with TRBD1 as a possible D gene (5 bases). V was shortened by 7 bases and J by 8 bases, with 17 bases between the two germline ends. This CDR3 is 13 amino acids long. Germline V lookup: CDR1 MNHEY, CDR2 SVGAGI. CDR3 nucleotides: TGTGCCAGCACTCGATCTGGAGGGGCCGGCTACACCTTC. Translating gives CASTRSGGAGYTF.

This chain uses TRBV7-2 with TRBJ1-5; D call uncertain. The CDR3 sequence is 13 residues long. The V end lost 5 bases, the J end lost 9 bases, and 14 bases lay between the germline ends. Looked up from germline, CDR1 is SGHTA and CDR2 is FQGNSA. In nucleotides, the CDR3 is TGTGCCAGCAGCCGTAACCCCAAGGGGCCCCAGCATTTT. It encodes CASSRNPKGPQHF. The variable domain in full, with the rest retrieved from reference TRBV7-2 and TRBJ1-5, is GAGVSQSPSNKVTEKGKDVELRCDPISGHTALYWYRQSLGQGLEFLIYFQGNSAPDKSGLPSDRFSAERTGGSVSTLTIQRTQQEDSAVYLCASSRNPKGPQHFGDGTRLSIL.